Shown below are 31 T cell receptor beta chains from a single sample sequenced in a study of OX40 agonist ivuxolimab in advanced cancers. Sequencing used immunoSEQ multiplex PCR; TCRdb keeps in-frame clones, though not all of them. The sample includes about 32,000 clones, about 84% of them seen just once. This specimen was CD4+ or CD8+ T cells sorted from blood, taken in a trial of the OX40 agonist ivuxolimab. These receptors all come from an adult with an advanced solid tumor such as melanoma, head and neck, liver or kidney cancer.

The chain has TRBV27 and TRBJ2-7; 7 nucleotides align to TRBD2. CDR1 and CDR2 (germline): MNHEY, SMNVEV (reference sequence). V lost 8 bases to trimming and J lost 4 bases; unmatched junction nucleotides: 8. This CDR3 is 13 amino acids long. The CDR3 protein is CASGEGPPYEQYF. CDR3 nucleotides: TGTGCCAGCGGGGAGGGCCCCCCTTACGAGCAGTACTTC.

This clone was seen just once. J is TRBJ2-2 and V is TRBV7-6, with 7 positions matching TRBD1. V lost 6 bases and J lost 0; bases outside the gene matches: 7. CDR3 length: 16 amino acids. Germline values: CDR1 SGHVS, CDR2 FNYEAQ. The CDR3 DNA follows: TGTGCCAGCAGTTTACAGGGGCCCGCGAACACCGGGGAGCTGTTTTTT. Residues: CASSLQGPANTGELFF.

V is TRBV5-6 and J is TRBJ1-5; no clear D. V gave up 4 bases and J gave up 4 bases, with 9 bases separating them. The CDR3 is 13 amino acids. Germline V gene lookup returns CDR1 SGHDT and CDR2 YYEEEE. In nucleotides, the CDR3 is TGTGCCAGCAGCACCGGCCTGAATCAGCCCCAGCATTTT. Translating it yields CASSTGLNQPQHF.

J is TRBJ2-7 and V is TRBV28, with TRBD2 matching over 7 bases. The CDR3 spans 13 residues. In germline, CDR1 is MDHEN, CDR2 SYDVKM. Trimming cost V 6 bases and J 2 bases; bases outside gene matches: 4. This CDR3 reads CASSKRDAYEQYF. DNA for the CDR3: TGTGCCAGCAGCAAGCGGGACGCCTACGAGCAGTACTTC.

The chain combines TRBV27 with TRBJ1-3; D might be TRBD1 (5 bases). The CDR3 has 14 residues. Between the trimmed V and J ends, which lost 7 bases and 0 bases, there was a span of 10 bases. Germline V gene sequence: CDR1 MNHEY, CDR2 SMNVEV (reference sequence). The CDR3: CASMGTASGNTIYF. CDR3 coding DNA: TGTGCCAGCATGGGGACGGCCTCTGGAAACACCATATATTTT.

The J gene is TRBJ2-7, the V gene TRBV5-1; tentatively, D is TRBD1 (5 bases). The CDR3 contains 15 residues. CDR1 and CDR2 (germline): SGHRS, YFSETQ. Trimming pared 2 bases from V and 3 bases from J, leaving 15 bases between. CDR3 DNA sequence: TGCGCCAGCAGCTTCCTTGACAGTGCCGGCTACGAGCAGTACTTC. Amino acids: CASSFLDSAGYEQYF.

This clone was found a few times. The chain joins TRBV19 to TRBJ2-1; TRBD2 matches at 11 bases. Germline V gene lookup returns CDR1 LNHDA and CDR2 SQIVND (reference sequence). The CDR3 is made up of 15 amino acids. Trimming cost V 6 bases and J 7 bases; bases outside gene matches: 8. The CDR3 sequence is CASRELAGVGNEQFF. CDR3 bases: TGTGCCAGTAGGGAACTAGCGGGAGTAGGGAATGAGCAGTTCTTC.

This chain connects TRBV27 to TRBJ2-1; 7 bases line up with TRBD2. Germline V gene lookup returns CDR1 MNHEY and CDR2 SMNVEV (reference sequence). V gave up 7 bases and J gave up 3 bases; unmatched junction bases: 12. This CDR3 is 16 amino acids long. The CDR3 region has the DNA TGTGCCAGCACCCCATGGGGAGGGGTAGGCTACAATGAGCAGTTCTTC. This codes for CASTPWGGVGYNEQFF.

The chain recombines TRBV11-2 with TRBJ2-5, with 8 bases aligning to TRBD2. Germline V gene sequence: CDR1 SGHAT, CDR2 FQNNGV. Trimming cost V 4 bases and J 3 bases; bases outside gene matches: 10. CDR3 length: 16 amino acids. For the CDR3, the DNA is TGTGCCAGCAGCTCTTACGCGGGGGGTCCTGAAGAGACCCAGTACTTC. Amino acid sequence: CASSSYAGGPEETQYF.

The chain carries TRBV13 and TRBJ2-5; TRBD1 agrees at 9 bases. The ends lost 3 bases at V and 4 bases at J; junction bases unmatched: 3. CDR1 is PRHDT, CDR2 FYEKMQ, per germline (reference sequence). This CDR3 comprises 14 residues. The CDR3 protein is CASSFTGGRETQYF. CDR3 DNA: TGTGCCAGCAGCTTTACAGGGGGCAGAGAGACCCAGTACTTC.

This clone has more than one count but fewer than ten. The chain carries TRBV11-3 and TRBJ2-3; D might be TRBD1 or TRBD2, each matching 5 bases. CDR1 is SGHNT and CDR2 is YENEEA in the germline V gene. With 3 bases removed from V and 5 bases from J, the gap between germline ends came to 12 bases. CDR3 length: 14 residues. CDR3 sequence (DNA): TGTGCCAGCAGCTTCCCCGGGGCTTTAGATACGCAGTATTTT. It specifies CASSFPGALDTQYF.

This chain links TRBV9 with TRBJ2-1; no reliable D call. This CDR3 has 12 residues. Germline CDR1 and CDR2: SGDLS and YYNGEE. V gave up 2 bases and J gave up 5 bases, with 5 bases separating them. The DNA for the CDR3 is TGTGCCAGCAGCGTTTTTAACAATGAGCAGTTCTTC. Amino acids: CASSVFNNEQFF.

The chain recombines TRBV7-9 with TRBJ2-7, with D possibly matching TRBD2 (6 bases). Deletions cut 3 bases from V and 0 bases from J, with 15 bases between. The CDR3 runs to 16 residues. CDR1 and CDR2 (germline): SEHNR, FQNEAQ (reference sequence). The CDR3 sequence: CASSFWGGRGSYEQYF. The CDR3 nucleotides read TGTGCCAGCAGCTTTTGGGGCGGGCGGGGCTCCTACGAGCAGTACTTC.

V and J are TRBV5-4 and TRBJ2-7; TRBD2 matches 10 bases. J lost 4 bases, V lost 1 base, and 5 bases had no gene match. CDR3 size: 15 residues. Germline-derived CDR1 and CDR2 are SGHNT and YYREEE (reference sequence). This chain's CDR3 is CASSLMSSGSYEQYF. The CDR3 DNA reads as TGTGCCAGCAGCTTGATGTCTAGCGGGAGTTACGAGCAGTACTTC.

The chain has TRBV6-4 and TRBJ1-2; TRBD1 might be the D (6 bases). CDR1 MRHNA and CDR2 SNTAGT come from the germline V gene. The CDR3 is 15 amino acids. The V gene lost 2 bases and the J gene lost 0 bases, with 10 bases spanning the gap. For the CDR3, the DNA is TGTGCCAGCAGTGACACAGGGATAGCTAACTATGGCTACACCTTC. It translates to CASSDTGIANYGYTF.

The chain links TRBV5-1 to TRBJ1-2; D gene unclear. Germline assignment: CDR1 SGHRS and CDR2 YFSETQ. Trimming left V 6 bases short and J 8 bases short, with 23 bases between. The CDR3 length is 15 residues. The CDR3 nucleotides are TGCGCCAGCAAGTCTTGGGCAGGATCCCTCGGGGGCTACACCTTC. This gives the protein CASKSWAGSLGGYTF.

This clone was detected only a few times. At the DNA level, this CDR3 is encoded by other sequences in the same sample as well. The chain joins TRBV7-9 to TRBJ1-1; D is ambiguous. Germline CDR1 and CDR2: SEHNR and FQNEAQ (reference sequence). The CDR3 sequence is 13 residues long. Between the trimmed V and J ends, which lost 2 bases and 5 bases, there was a span of 9 bases. The CDR3 region has the DNA TGTGCCAGCAGCTTAACGGAGGGAACTGAAGCTTTCTTT. This gives the protein CASSLTEGTEAFF.

This clone was found a few times. The chain uses TRBV30 and TRBJ1-1; D is possibly TRBD1 (5 bases). Germline V gene lookup returns CDR1 GTSNPN and CDR2 SVGIG (reference sequence). This CDR3 spans 12 amino acids. Trimming removed 4 bases at V and 4 bases at J, with 10 bases between. The CDR3 protein is CAWTGGTTEAFF. CDR3 DNA: TGTGCCTGGACCGGGGGGACCACTGAAGCTTTCTTT.

The genes are TRBV25-1 and TRBJ2-5; D unclear. V dropped 6 bases and J dropped 5 bases, with 19 bases sitting between them. The V gene's germline CDR1 is MGHDK and CDR2 SYGVNS. The CDR3 length is 15 residues. This CDR3 is CASSEDTFLGETQYF. Written as DNA, the CDR3 is TGTGCCAGCAGCGAGGATACTTTTCTTGGGGAGACCCAGTACTTC.

This rearrangement joins TRBV29-1 to TRBJ2-7; D may be TRBD2 (5 bases). The germline gives CDR1 SQVTM, CDR2 ANQGSEA. Trimming left V 6 bases short and J 1 base short, with 16 bases between. The CDR3 totals 14 residues. The CDR3 DNA reads TGCAGCGTACTCCGCCCGACGGGGTCCTACGAGCAGTACTTC. Protein: CSVLRPTGSYEQYF.

The chain joins TRBV6-1 to TRBJ2-7; the D gene is possibly TRBD2 (5 bases). The CDR3 spans 13 residues. The germline gives CDR1 MNHNS, CDR2 SASEGT. The V end was cut by 5 bases, the J end by 4 bases, with 12 bases between. The CDR3 DNA is TGTGCCAGCAGTAGCGGTACATTTTACGAGCAGTACTTC. Translation gives CASSSGTFYEQYF.

The rearrangement links TRBV13 to TRBJ1-2; D ambiguous. The CDR3 spans 13 residues. The ends were cut back, 1 base at V and 5 bases at J, with 8 bases in the middle. From germline, CDR1 is PRHDT and CDR2 FYEKMQ (reference sequence). The CDR3 sequence is CASSLAGLYGYTF. The CDR3 coding sequence is TGTGCCAGCAGCTTAGCCGGTCTTTATGGCTACACCTTC.

This rearrangement joins TRBV5-5 to TRBJ1-2, with a weak D call TRBD1 (6 bases). The germline V gene encodes CDR1 SGHKS and CDR2 YYEKEE (reference sequence). Trimming cost V 0 bases and J 3 bases, with 6 bases left between them. The CDR3 has 13 residues. This CDR3 reads CASSLDRDYGYTF. As DNA, the CDR3 is TGTGCCAGCAGCTTGGACAGGGACTATGGCTACACCTTC.

This sequence joins TRBV11-3 and TRBJ2-7; TRBD2 matches 15 bases. V lost 5 bases and J lost 0; bases outside the gene matches: 11. Germline-derived CDR1 and CDR2 are SGHNT and YENEEA. The CDR3 consists of 19 residues. The CDR3 loop reads CASSQEPGLAGGFSYEQYF. In DNA form, the CDR3 reads TGTGCCAGCAGCCAAGAGCCCGGACTAGCGGGAGGGTTCTCCTACGAGCAGTACTTC. Complete variable domain (other parts from reference TRBV11-3 and TRBJ2-7): EAGVVQSPRYKIIEKKQPVAFWCNPISGHNTLYWYLQNLGQGPELLIRYENEEAVDDSQLPKDRFSAERLKGVDSTLKIQPAELGDSAVYLCASSQEPGLAGGFSYEQYFGPGTRLTVT.

The V gene is TRBV7-9, the J gene TRBJ2-7, with D unclear. This CDR3 region has 15 residues. Trimming took off 5 bases at V and 5 bases at J, with 19 bases between the two ends. In germline, CDR1 is SEHNR, CDR2 FQNEAQ (reference sequence). The CDR3 is CASSPTAVQADEQYF. CDR3 sequence (DNA): TGTGCCAGCAGCCCTACCGCCGTCCAGGCGGACGAGCAGTACTTC.

This chain links TRBV5-1 with TRBJ2-1; 7 bases map to TRBD2. V shed 2 bases and J 2 bases; nucleotides not matched to a gene: 10. CDR1 is SGHRS and CDR2 is YFSETQ in the germline V gene. The CDR3 is 17 residues long. Written as DNA, the CDR3 is TGCGCCAGCAGCTTCTACGGTGGGACTACCCCCTACAATGAGCAGTTCTTC. Protein sequence: CASSFYGGTTPYNEQFF.

V and J are TRBV9 and TRBJ2-5; TRBD1 aligns across 7 bases. The V segment lost 4 bases and the J segment 2 bases; nucleotides outside the gene matches: 5. This CDR3 is built from 14 residues. Germline CDR1 is SGDLS and CDR2 is YYNGEE. CDR3 coding DNA: TGTGCCAGCAGCCGGGGACAGAATCAAGAGACCCAGTACTTC. Its protein product is CASSRGQNQETQYF.

V and J are TRBV28 and TRBJ1-4; no firm D call. Germline-derived CDR1 and CDR2 are MDHEN and SYDVKM. The CDR3 loop spans 11 amino acids. V gave up 5 bases and J gave up 11 bases, with 9 bases separating them. DNA of the CDR3: TGTGCCAGCAGTACACGGTGGAAACTGTTTTTT. Protein: CASSTRWKLFF.

The chain couples TRBV4-2 to TRBJ1-3; possibly TRBD1 for D (5 bases). V was shortened by 3 bases and J by 4 bases, with 13 bases between the two germline ends. The CDR3 is 15 residues long. CDR1 is LGHNA, CDR2 YNFKEQ, per germline. The CDR3 nucleotides read TGTGCCAGCAGCCAGTCCGGGACCCAGGGAAACACCATATATTTT. Amino acids: CASSQSGTQGNTIYF.

This clone was observed once. The V gene is TRBV19, the J gene TRBJ2-1; D remains unclear. Trimming left V 1 base short and J 7 bases short, with 11 bases between. The CDR3 contains 14 residues. The V gene's germline CDR1 is LNHDA and CDR2 SQIVND (reference sequence). CDR3 coding DNA: TGTGCCAGTAGTATAGTAGGCAGCGCGAATGAGCAGTTCTTC. Translated, it gives CASSIVGSANEQFF.

This clone has only a few counts. This CDR3 is also generated by other DNA sequences in the sample. The CDR3 DNA reads TGTGCCAGCAGCACCCGGGGGGGTCAGAACACCGGGGAGCTGTTTTTT. This codes for CASSTRGGQNTGELFF. V usage is TRBV11-3 and J usage is TRBJ2-2, with 8 bases fitting TRBD2. The length of the CDR3 is 16 residues. The germline gives CDR1 SGHNT, CDR2 YENEEA. V was clipped by 5 bases and J by 1 base; unmatched bases: 6.